This TCR beta chain comes out of a study of shared clonotypes between healthy human individuals. Overall study context: Each donor's CD8 memory used one plate, CD8 naive two, each CD4 subset three. Study results and limitations: Sharing across a few donors was seen in approximately 5.2% of naive CD4 clonotypes. Non-shared clonotypes had lower generation probabilities than clonotypes shared by all four sorted-subset donors.

Trimming removed 6 bases from V and 4 bases from J; junction bases left unmatched: 15. Germline assignment: CDR1 WNHNN and CDR2 SYGVQD (reference sequence). The CDR3 extends over 18 amino acids. It was CD45RO-negative cells, positively selected for CCR7, that made up naive CD8 cells, with terminally differentiated effector memory CD45RA+ cells excluded. In the case of this clone: Its antigen is not known.

The run depth of the assay was deep. Libraries were prepared by immunoSEQ multiplex PCR; TCRdb keeps only in-frame clonotypes and omits some of them. Among roughly 2.1 million clones listed, approximately 94% were seen once. Sequencing was carried out using naive CD8+ T cells from PBMCs. The receptor was isolated from a young man in good health. Some clones in this sample may be carry-over from other donors' samples. The rearrangement joins TRBV10-1 to TRBJ2-3; 11 bases are shared with TRBD2. CDR3 loop: CASSSGLAGYNRSDTQYF. The CDR3 nucleotides are TGCGCCAGCAGCTCAGGACTAGCGGGTTATAACCGCTCAGATACGCAGTATTTT.